This TCR beta chain was identified in a study of T cell responses to AZD1222 COVID-19 vaccine. This clone was seen just once. The assay was immunoSEQ multiplex PCR, and TCRdb's table has in-frame clones only and misses some. The sample carries fewer than 200,000 clones, about 92% recorded once. CDR1 and CDR2 (germline): SEHNR, FQNEAQ (reference sequence). The CDR3 extends over 15 amino acids. V lost 3 bases to trimming and J lost 3 bases, with 13 bases between them. Here the sequenced sample was peripheral blood, taken on day 0 of AZD1222 vaccination. The chain links TRBV7-9 to TRBJ2-3, with D possibly called TRBD1 or TRBD2 (6 bases each). This clonotype was sampled from an adult in good health. DNA for the CDR3: TGTGCCAGCAGCTTGGCGGAGGGGGGAACAGATACGCAGTATTTT. Protein sequence: CASSLAEGGTDTQYF.